These 30 T cell receptor beta chains were all obtained from the same sample, sequenced in a study of human T cells and chemical hapten exposure. The time point here: patch test 1, 2 weeks after DPC sensitization. Treatment noted: therapeutic diphenylcyclopropenone sensitization with weekly scalp DPC. TCRdb reanalysed the RACE reads using MiXCR and keeps one entry per CDR3 protein. The sample has 150,000 to 200,000 distinct CDR3 sequences; around 15% are singletons. Specimen: whole blood, collected in connection with sensitization to the hapten diphenylcyclopropenone (DPC). The receptors originated from a woman in her 30s with alopecia areata. Some clones in this sample may be carry-over from other donors' samples.

This clonotype was detected a few times. The genes are TRBV20-1 and TRBJ2-7; 8 bases agree with TRBD2. The CDR3 loop spans 15 amino acids. Trimming removed 5 bases from V and 2 bases from J; junction bases left unmatched: 11. Germline V gene sequence: CDR1 DFQATT, CDR2 SNEGSKA (reference sequence). The DNA for the CDR3 is TGCAGTGCTTCTTCAAAAGCGGGAGTAACCTACGAGCAGTACTTC. This translates into CSASSKAGVTYEQYF.

V is TRBV6-5 and J is TRBJ2-5, with 7 bases fitting TRBD2. CDR1 is MNHEY and CDR2 is SVGAGI in the germline V gene. Unmatched junction bases numbered 6, after V lost 4 bases and J lost 4 bases. The CDR3 has 14 residues. CDR3: CASSSAGAAETQYF. In DNA, the CDR3 is TGTGCCAGCAGTTCGGCGGGAGCAGCAGAGACCCAGTACTTC.

This clonotype occurred a few times. The DNA for the CDR3 is TGTGCCAGCAGCTCCACCTATATGGGCAATGAGCAGTTCTTC. The encoded protein is CASSSTYMGNEQFF. The V gene is TRBV13, the J gene TRBJ2-1, with D uncertain. V gave up 4 bases and J gave up 6 bases, with 13 bases separating them. CDR1 is PRHDT and CDR2 is FYEKMQ in the germline V gene (reference sequence). The CDR3 runs to 14 residues.

The sample holds one count of this clonotype. The V and J genes are TRBV28 and TRBJ2-1; no clear D gene. V was trimmed by 11 bases and J by 7 bases, leaving 12 bases between them. CDR3 length equals 11 residues. The germline V gene encodes CDR1 MDHEN and CDR2 SYDVKM. CDR3 protein: CACRLRNEQFF. DNA of the CDR3: TGTGCCTGCCGGCTGCGTAATGAGCAGTTCTTC.

This clonotype was observed many times. The V call is TRBV4-1, the J call TRBJ2-2; 10 bases map to TRBD1. The CDR3 runs to 16 residues. J was trimmed by 6 bases and V by 5 bases; bases with no gene match: 9. Germline V lookup: CDR1 MGHRA, CDR2 YSYEKL. CDR3 amino acids: CASSRGTGVLPGELFF. In nucleotides, the CDR3 is TGCGCCAGCAGCAGAGGGACAGGGGTATTGCCCGGGGAGCTGTTTTTT.

This clonotype was seen many times. The chain recombines TRBV5-4 with TRBJ2-3; 8 bases align to TRBD1. The CDR3 runs to 17 residues. The ends lost 4 bases at V and 6 bases at J; junction bases unmatched: 16. Looked up from germline, CDR1 is SGHNT and CDR2 is YYREEE (reference sequence). CDR3 sequence (DNA): TGTGCCAGCAGCCCTACAGTACAGGGGGTATCAGTGGATACGCAGTATTTT. Its protein product is CASSPTVQGVSVDTQYF. The variable domain in full, with the rest retrieved from reference TRBV5-4 and TRBJ2-3, is ETGVTQSPTHLIKTRGQQVTLRCSSQSGHNTVSWYQQALGQGPQFIFQYYREEENGRGNFPPRFSGLQFPNYSSELNVNALELDDSALYLCASSPTVQGVSVDTQYFGPGTRLTVL.

This chain connects TRBV24-1 to TRBJ2-2; D is perhaps TRBD2 (6 bases). The CDR3 covers 13 residues. V was pared by 3 bases and J by 5 bases, with 6 bases between. Germline V gene lookup returns CDR1 KGHDR and CDR2 SFDVKD. CDR3 amino acids: CATSDRGTGELFF. The DNA for the CDR3 is TGTGCCACCAGTGATCGGGGGACCGGGGAGCTGTTTTTT.

Comment on this clonotype: A much larger clone differs from this one at a single base, so this may be a read error. The chain employs TRBV7-2 and TRBJ2-3; TRBD2 is a possible D gene (5 bases). With 5 bases removed from V and 2 bases from J, the gap between germline ends came to 17 bases. Germline V gene lookup returns CDR1 SGHTA and CDR2 FQGNSA. The CDR3 spans 16 residues. CDR3 in amino acids: CASSLRAENPTDTQYF. The DNA of the CDR3 is TGTGCCAGCAGCCTGCGGGCAGAGAACCCCACAGATACGCAGTATTTT.

In this sample, this clonotype turned up a few times. The chain has TRBV9 and TRBJ2-1; 7 bases align to TRBD1. Germline loops: CDR1 SGDLS, CDR2 YYNGEE. V dropped 6 bases and J dropped 9; count of bases not matched to a gene: 12. The CDR3 length is 14 residues. As DNA, the CDR3 is TGTGCCAGCACCCTCACAGGGGATCAAGGTGAGCAGTTCTTC. Protein: CASTLTGDQGEQFF.

The rearrangement links TRBV20-1 to TRBJ2-3; TRBD2 aligns across 8 bases. The V gene end was trimmed by 0 bases and the J gene end by 2 bases; junction bases not matched to a gene: 4. Germline CDR1 and CDR2: DFQATT and SNEGSKA (reference sequence). The CDR3 runs 15 residues. CDR3 sequence reads: CSARDLLAATDTQYF. In DNA form, the CDR3 reads TGCAGTGCTAGAGATTTACTAGCGGCCACAGATACGCAGTATTTT.

This rearrangement joins TRBV12-3 or TRBV12-4 to TRBJ2-7, with a weak D call TRBD2 (6 bases). The CDR3 spans 14 residues. V was shortened by 6 bases and J by 3 bases, with 15 bases between the two germline ends. The CDR3 coding sequence is TGTGCCAGCAGCCCTGGGGGGAGTCACTACGAGCAGTACTTC. It is translated as CASSPGGSHYEQYF.

The genes are TRBV6-5 and TRBJ2-1, with 10 bases fitting TRBD1. J lost 8 bases, V lost 8 bases, and 12 bases had no gene match. Germline lookup yields CDR1 MNHEY and CDR2 SVGAGI. This CDR3 region has 15 residues. CDR3 in amino acids: CASGRQTGGRDEQFF. For the CDR3, the DNA is TGTGCCAGCGGGCGGCAGACAGGGGGCCGTGATGAGCAGTTCTTC.

CDR3 amino acids: CASSRGQLATNEKLFF. The CDR3, as DNA: TGTGCCAGCAGCCGAGGACAGCTTGCAACTAATGAAAAACTGTTTTTT. This sequence joins TRBV11-2 and TRBJ1-4, with D maybe TRBD1 (6 bases). V was clipped by 5 bases and J by 0 bases, with 13 bases between them. The length of the CDR3 is 16 residues. From germline, CDR1 is SGHAT and CDR2 FQNNGV.

This clonotype has just a few counts. The gene calls are TRBV7-3 and TRBJ2-7; D possibly matches TRBD1 or TRBD2 (5 bases each). The germline V gene has CDR1 SGHTA and CDR2 FQGTGA. This CDR3 has 15 residues. V lost 5 bases and J lost 2, with 16 bases in between. The CDR3 is CASSTGPGIPYEQYF. The CDR3, as DNA: TGTGCCAGCAGCACAGGCCCGGGGATACCCTACGAGCAGTACTTC. Using reference TRBV7-3 and TRBJ2-7 for the parts outside the CDR3, the full variable domain is GAGVSQTPSNKVTEKGKYVELRCDPISGHTALYWYRQSLGQGPEFLIYFQGTGAADDSGLPNDRFFAVRPEGSVSTLKIQRTERGDSAVYLCASSTGPGIPYEQYFGPGTRLTVT.

Ten or more counts support this clonotype. This chain links TRBV2 with TRBJ1-5; D is undetermined. V lost 6 bases, J lost 7 bases, and 16 bases lay in between. Germline V gives CDR1 SNHLY, CDR2 FYNNEI. This CDR3 region has 14 residues. The CDR3 DNA is TGTGCCAGCAGGAGACTCGCCGATAGCCAGCCCCAGCATTTT. Amino acid sequence: CASRRLADSQPQHF.

This clonotype was picked up a small number of times. The CDR3 is CASSFGFGFSTDTQYF. Written as DNA, the CDR3 is TGTGCCAGCAGCTTCGGATTTGGGTTTAGCACAGATACGCAGTATTTT. The chain joins TRBV5-6 to TRBJ2-3; D unclear. This CDR3 is 16 amino acids long. Trimming pared 2 bases from V and 0 bases from J, leaving 13 bases between. Germline CDR1 reads SGHDT; CDR2 reads YYEEEE.

The chain combines TRBV12-3 or TRBV12-4 with TRBJ2-3, with D unclear. The CDR3 is 13 residues long. V was clipped by 3 bases and J by 6 bases, with 10 bases between them. The CDR3 DNA reads TGTGCCAGCAGTTTTCTCCCCCCGGATACGCAGTATTTT. This gives the protein CASSFLPPDTQYF.

This clonotype was found many times. The rearrangement uses TRBV21-1 and TRBJ1-5; the table names TRBD1, a call not compared with the DNA. TRBV21-1 is listed as a pseudogene. The CDR3 is 19 amino acids. CDR3 sequence: CASSKLETGGAYSNQPQHF. The CDR3 coding sequence is TGTGCCAGCAGCAAATTGGAGACAGGGGGGGCCTATAGCAATCAGCCCCAGCATTTT.

In the case of this clonotype: The CDR3 end shows no conserved phenylalanine or tryptophan, and so a read error is likely. The chain recombines TRBV15 with TRBJ2-6; D not resolved. Trimming shortened V by 5 bases and J by 0 bases, and 11 bases separated the two germline ends. The CDR3 totals 16 residues. Germline loops: CDR1 LNHNV, CDR2 YYDKDF (reference sequence). The CDR3 nucleotides are TGTGCCACCAGCGAACACAGCAGCTCTGGGGCCAACGTCCTGACTTTA. Encoded protein: CATSEHSSSGANVLTL.

This clonotype turned up a few times. The chain links TRBV7-9 to TRBJ1-2, with 7 bases that match TRBD1. From germline, CDR1 is SEHNR and CDR2 FQNEAQ (reference sequence). CDR3 size: 15 residues. V lost 3 bases, J lost 8 bases, and 12 bases stayed unmatched. The DNA for the CDR3 is TGTGCCAGCAGCTTGGCTACCCTGACAGGGTCAGGCTACACCTTC. It is translated as CASSLATLTGSGYTF.

This clonotype has only a few counts. V is TRBV28 and J is TRBJ2-3; D is unresolved. The CDR3 extends over 12 amino acids. Germline V lookup: CDR1 MDHEN, CDR2 SYDVKM. V was cut by 1 base and J by 5 bases, with 4 bases left in between. In DNA, the CDR3 is TGTGCCAGCAGTTTATTCGGAGATACGCAGTATTTT. Its protein is CASSLFGDTQYF.

The chain joins TRBV7-2 to TRBJ1-4; D unresolved. Trimming shortened V by 5 bases and J by 14 bases, and 15 bases separated the two germline ends. The CDR3 is made up of 12 amino acids. Germline CDR1 and CDR2: SGHTA and FQGNSA. The DNA for the CDR3 is TGTGCCAGCAGCGGACCAACCGGGTCGCTGTTTTTT. Encoded protein: CASSGPTGSLFF.

The sample holds many counts of this clonotype. V gene TRBV6-2 or TRBV6-3 combines with J gene TRBJ2-2; D possibly matches TRBD1 or TRBD2 (6 bases each). V shed 2 bases and J shed 6 bases, with 13 bases lying between them. The CDR3 totals 15 residues. Germline values: CDR1 MNHEY, CDR2 SVGEGT. The CDR3 loop is CASSYEGGAAGELFF. The CDR3 DNA sequence: TGTGCCAGCAGTTACGAGGGGGGTGCCGCCGGGGAGCTGTTTTTT.

This clonotype was counted between two and nine times. This chain joins TRBV6-2 or TRBV6-3 and TRBJ2-2; unclear D gene. V shed 7 bases and J shed 7 bases, with 7 bases lying between them. This CDR3 region has 11 residues. CDR1 and CDR2 (germline): MNHEY, SVGEGT. For the CDR3, the DNA is TGTGCCAGCAATGACGGCGGGGAGCTGTTTTTT. It codes for CASNDGGELFF.

The chain carries TRBV10-3 and TRBJ1-1; D is unresolved. Germline V gene lookup returns CDR1 ENHRY and CDR2 SYGVKD. The CDR3 has 14 residues. V was clipped by 0 bases and J by 5 bases, with 10 bases between them. The CDR3 DNA is TGTGCCATCAGTGAGTCAGGGCTGAGGACTGAAGCTTTCTTT. Translation gives CAISESGLRTEAFF.

Many counts were recorded for this clonotype. The chain combines TRBV4-3 with TRBJ2-3; 10 bases map to TRBD2. V shed 1 base, J shed 4 bases, and the junction held 11 bases outside the gene matches. Germline CDR1 is LGHNA and CDR2 is YSLEER. This CDR3 has 18 residues. CDR3: CASSQVGAGGPDSDTQYF. For the CDR3, the DNA is TGCGCCAGCAGCCAAGTCGGAGCGGGAGGGCCGGATTCAGATACGCAGTATTTT.

This clonotype appeared a few times. CDR3 sequence: CSATGRRTEAFF. The CDR3, as DNA: TGCAGCGCCACAGGTAGGCGCACTGAAGCTTTCTTT. The rearrangement links TRBV29-1 to TRBJ1-1; tentative D call: TRBD1 (5 bases). The CDR3 extends over 12 amino acids. From germline, CDR1 is SQVTM and CDR2 ANQGSEA. Between the trimmed V and J ends, which lost 7 bases and 4 bases, there was a span of 13 bases.

This clonotype occurred a few times. The V and J genes are TRBV28 and TRBJ1-6; 7 nucleotides match TRBD1. The CDR3 covers 17 residues. Germline CDR1 is MDHEN and CDR2 is SYDVKM. The J segment lost 8 bases and the V segment lost 6 bases, leaving 16 bases of the junction unmatched. The CDR3 DNA follows: TGTGCCAGCAGCTACTCGGGACAGCTCCTCCGTGATTCACCCCTCCACTTT. Protein: CASSYSGQLLRDSPLHF.

This clonotype has at least ten counts. The chain uses TRBV3-1 and TRBJ2-3, with 7 positions matching TRBD1. This CDR3 contains 18 residues. Trimming cost V 4 bases and J 3 bases; bases outside gene matches: 16. Germline V gene lookup returns CDR1 LGHDT and CDR2 YNNKEL (reference sequence). CDR3 nucleotides: TGTGCCAGCAGCCTAAGACTAAGGGGGCATGGGACAACAGATACGCAGTATTTT. Amino acid sequence: CASSLRLRGHGTTDTQYF.

This sequence joins TRBV7-8 and TRBJ2-7; 12 positions agree with TRBD1. Germline loops: CDR1 SGHVS, CDR2 FQNEAQ. This CDR3 has 16 residues. V lost 5 bases and J lost 7; bases outside the gene matches: 12. The CDR3 reads CASSVVPGQGAGEQYF. The CDR3 bases are TGTGCCAGCAGCGTTGTACCGGGACAGGGGGCGGGAGAGCAGTACTTC.